The 21 T cell receptor beta chains in this list originate from one sample, sequenced in a study of PD-L1 blockade in urothelial cancer. As for time point: peripheral blood 6 weeks after treatment start. Sequenced by immunoSEQ multiplex PCR; TCRdb stores in-frame clones only, minus some. The table lists around 110,000 clones, roughly 90% of them singletons, with 3% to 4% in the top ten. This sample comprised PBMCs, obtained around atezolizumab (anti-PD-L1) treatment. The receptors shown here come from a man aged 55 to 70 with urothelial cancer.

This clone was counted a single time. V and J are TRBV6-5 and TRBJ1-1, with TRBD1 matching 8 bases. Germline values: CDR1 MNHEY, CDR2 SVGAGI. The CDR3 sequence is 12 residues long. The trim removed 4 bases at V and 8 bases at J, leaving 3 bases unmatched. In DNA form, the CDR3 reads TGTGCCAGCAGTTTCGGACAGGGCGAAGCTTTCTTT. Amino acids: CASSFGQGEAFF.

The V and J genes are TRBV9 and TRBJ2-1; the match to TRBD1 covers 8 bases. J lost 2 bases, V lost 4 bases, and 2 bases had no gene match. Germline loops: CDR1 SGDLS, CDR2 YYNGEE. The CDR3 has 14 amino acids. CDR3 nucleotide sequence: TGTGCCAGCAGCCGACAGGGGACCTACAATGAGCAGTTCTTC. This translates into CASSRQGTYNEQFF.

By sample share, this clone is medium-sized. The V and J genes are TRBV29-1 and TRBJ2-1; TRBD2 matches at 8 bases. The trim removed 7 bases at V and 2 bases at J, leaving 10 bases unmatched. This CDR3 spans 15 amino acids. CDR1 is SQVTM and CDR2 is ANQGSEA in the germline V gene. The CDR3, as DNA: TGCAGCGCATTACCGGGACTAGGGGCCTACAATGAGCAGTTCTTC. Translating gives CSALPGLGAYNEQFF.

This rearrangement joins TRBV4-3 to TRBJ2-5; 12 positions match TRBD2. The ends lost 4 bases at V and 4 bases at J; junction bases unmatched: 7. The CDR3 has 16 amino acids. Germline assignment: CDR1 LGHNA and CDR2 YSLEER. As DNA, the CDR3 is TGCGCCAGCAGCCGGGATTTGACTAGCGGGAGAGAGACCCAGTACTTC. Protein sequence: CASSRDLTSGRETQYF.

The sample holds one count of this clone. V usage is TRBV6-1 and J usage is TRBJ2-2; D is perhaps TRBD2 (6 bases). The V end lost 4 bases, the J end lost 4 bases, and 19 bases lay between the germline ends. The V gene's germline CDR1 is MNHNS and CDR2 SASEGT. The CDR3 spans 17 residues. CDR3 nucleotides: TGTGCCAGCAGTGCCTTGCGGGAACGCGGATCCACCGGGGAGCTGTTTTTT. As protein: CASSALRERGSTGELFF.

CDR3 sequence reads: CASSRDGIGETQYF. The CDR3 nucleotides are TGTGCCAGCAGCCGAGACGGGATCGGGGAGACCCAGTACTTC. The chain has TRBV5-4 and TRBJ2-5; D might be TRBD2 (5 bases). V lost 4 bases to trimming and J lost 5 bases, with 15 bases between them. This CDR3 spans 14 amino acids. Per germline, CDR1 SGHNT and CDR2 YYREEE (reference sequence).

The genes are TRBV6-5 and TRBJ2-1; weak D call: TRBD2 (5 bases). The V end was cut by 7 bases, the J end by 4 bases, with 8 bases between. Germline V gene data show CDR1 as MNHEY and CDR2 as SVGAGI. The CDR3 runs to 12 residues. In nucleotides, the CDR3 is TGTGCCAGCATAAGCGGTTACAATGAGCAGTTCTTC. Amino acid sequence: CASISGYNEQFF.

The rearrangement links TRBV7-3 to TRBJ2-3; TRBD1 matches at 9 bases. V lost 6 bases, J lost 1 base, and 5 bases stayed unmatched. The CDR3 sequence is 15 residues long. Looked up from germline, CDR1 is SGHTA and CDR2 is FQGTGA. The DNA of the CDR3 is TGTGCCAGCAGACGGGACAGGGTAGGCACAGATACGCAGTATTTT. The encoded protein is CASRRDRVGTDTQYF. Complete variable domain (other parts from reference TRBV7-3 and TRBJ2-3): GAGVSQTPSNKVTEKGKYVELRCDPISGHTALYWYRQSLGQGPEFLIYFQGTGAADDSGLPNDRFFAVRPEGSVSTLKIQRTERGDSAVYLCASRRDRVGTDTQYFGPGTRLTVL.

This CDR3 reads CASSGLLNTGELFF. For the CDR3, the DNA is TGCGCCAGCAGTGGACTCTTGAACACCGGGGAGCTGTTTTTT. V usage is TRBV10-2 and J usage is TRBJ2-2; the D is unclear. Deletions cut 4 bases from V and 1 base from J, with 7 bases between. The CDR3 is 14 amino acids. The germline gives CDR1 WSHSY, CDR2 SAAADI.

This chain connects TRBV5-3 to TRBJ1-1, with D perhaps TRBD1 (5 bases). TRBV5-3 qualifies as an ORF whose function is uncertain. The ends were cut back, 5 bases at V and 1 base at J, with 15 bases in the middle. The CDR3 is 15 amino acids. The CDR3 coding sequence is TGTGCCAGAAGTTCAGGGATTCCCGGGAACACTGAAGCTTTCTTT. Amino acid sequence: CARSSGIPGNTEAFF.

J is TRBJ2-4 and V is TRBV6-5; D not resolved. Germline lookup yields CDR1 MNHEY and CDR2 SVGAGI. V lost 2 bases, J lost 0 bases, and 11 bases lay in between. The CDR3 is made up of 16 amino acids. The CDR3, as DNA: TGTGCCAGCAGTTACAGTCGCGCAGGAGCCAAAAACATTCAGTACTTC. This gives the protein CASSYSRAGAKNIQYF.

The chain employs TRBV6-5 and TRBJ2-7, with a tentative D call TRBD1 (5 bases). The CDR3 consists of 13 residues. V lost 6 bases and J 2 bases, leaving 11 bases between the germline ends. Germline-derived CDR1 and CDR2 are MNHEY and SVGAGI. CDR3 region: CASRSTATYEQYF. The CDR3 nucleotides read TGTGCCAGCAGGTCGACAGCCACCTACGAGCAGTACTTC.

The J gene is TRBJ1-6, the V gene TRBV30, with D perhaps matching TRBD1 (5 bases). This CDR3 spans 14 amino acids. Germline V gene lookup returns CDR1 GTSNPN and CDR2 SVGIG (reference sequence). The V and J ends lost 0 bases and 10 bases respectively, with 13 bases between them. CDR3: CAWSVPGVGSPLHF. The CDR3 DNA follows: TGTGCCTGGAGTGTACCGGGGGTTGGATCACCCCTCCACTTT.

The chain combines TRBV7-2 with TRBJ2-1, with 8 bases fitting TRBD2. The V and J ends lost 4 bases and 9 bases, in that order; junction bases with no gene match: 5. In germline, CDR1 is SGHTA, CDR2 FQGNSA. The CDR3 has 13 residues. This CDR3 reads CASSSQRGIEQFF. In DNA, the CDR3 is TGTGCCAGCAGCTCCCAGCGGGGGATTGAGCAGTTCTTC.

The CDR3: CSVGRSDTQYF. The CDR3 DNA is TGCAGCGTTGGTCGTTCAGATACGCAGTATTTT. The chain uses TRBV29-1 and TRBJ2-3; D gene ambiguous. The CDR3 is 11 residues long. Trimming pared 4 bases from V and 4 bases from J, leaving 6 bases between. CDR1 SQVTM and CDR2 ANQGSEA come from the germline V gene.

The chain combines TRBV6-4 with TRBJ2-3; 10 positions agree with TRBD2. Per germline, CDR1 MRHNA and CDR2 SNTAGT. V was clipped by 3 bases and J by 0 bases; unmatched bases: 3. CDR3 size: 16 residues. As DNA, the CDR3 is TGTGCCAGCAGTGAGCTAGCGGGGGATAGCACAGATACGCAGTATTTT. It specifies CASSELAGDSTDTQYF.

A few counts support this clone. The genes are TRBV29-1 and TRBJ1-2, with TRBD1 matching over 9 bases. V gave up 7 bases and J gave up 5 bases; unmatched junction bases: 5. The CDR3 is 12 residues long. In germline, CDR1 is SQVTM, CDR2 ANQGSEA. CDR3 in amino acids: CSGGTGRYGYTF. CDR3 DNA sequence: TGCAGCGGGGGGACAGGGAGATATGGCTACACCTTC.

J is TRBJ1-2 and V is TRBV7-9; 11 positions match TRBD1. The CDR3 covers 16 residues. Germline trimming cut 0 bases from V and 7 bases from J; bases unmatched to any gene: 7. Germline lookup yields CDR1 SEHNR and CDR2 FQNEAQ (reference sequence). The CDR3 DNA reads as TGTGCCAGCAGCTTAGCGAGCGGACAGGGGGCAGCTGGCTACACCTTC. Translating gives CASSLASGQGAAGYTF.

There are a few counts of this clone. CDR3 protein: CARRFRNTEAFF. CDR3 DNA: TGTGCCAGGAGGTTTAGGAACACTGAAGCTTTCTTT. V is TRBV19 and J is TRBJ1-1; no firm D call. V shed 9 bases and J shed 1 base, with 9 bases lying between them. CDR3 length: 12 amino acids. CDR1 and CDR2 from the germline V gene are LNHDA and SQIVND (reference sequence).

This clone was counted a few times. The chain couples TRBV10-3 to TRBJ2-1; the match to TRBD2 covers 7 bases. Trimming removed 4 bases from V and 6 bases from J; junction bases left unmatched: 12. Germline-derived CDR1 and CDR2 are ENHRY and SYGVKD. The CDR3 totals 16 residues. CDR3 residues: CAISGLAVKESNEQFF. In DNA form, the CDR3 reads TGTGCCATCAGTGGGCTAGCGGTAAAGGAATCCAATGAGCAGTTCTTC.

The chain uses TRBV4-2 and TRBJ1-1, with no clear D. CDR3 size: 14 residues. V was clipped by 0 bases and J by 6 bases, with 11 bases between them. The germline V gene encodes CDR1 LGHNA and CDR2 YNFKEQ. The CDR3 DNA sequence: TGTGCCAGCAGCCAAGATATAAAGAGGTCTGAAGCTTTCTTT. Its protein is CASSQDIKRSEAFF.